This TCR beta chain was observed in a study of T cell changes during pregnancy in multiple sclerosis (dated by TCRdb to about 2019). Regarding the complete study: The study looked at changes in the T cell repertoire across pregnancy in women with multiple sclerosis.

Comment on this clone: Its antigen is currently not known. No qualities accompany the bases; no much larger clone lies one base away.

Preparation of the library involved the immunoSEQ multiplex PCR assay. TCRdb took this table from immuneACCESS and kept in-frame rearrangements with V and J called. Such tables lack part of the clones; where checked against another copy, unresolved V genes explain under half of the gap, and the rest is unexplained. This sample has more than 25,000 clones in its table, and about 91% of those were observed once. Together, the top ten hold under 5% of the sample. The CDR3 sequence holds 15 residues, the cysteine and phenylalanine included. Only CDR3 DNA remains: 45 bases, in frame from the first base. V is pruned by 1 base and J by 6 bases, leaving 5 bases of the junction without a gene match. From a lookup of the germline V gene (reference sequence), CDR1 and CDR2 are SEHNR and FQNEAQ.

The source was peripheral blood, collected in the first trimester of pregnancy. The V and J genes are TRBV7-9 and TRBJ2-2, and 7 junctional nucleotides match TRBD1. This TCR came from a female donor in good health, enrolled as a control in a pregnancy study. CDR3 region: CASSLEGAGAGELFF. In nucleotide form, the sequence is TGTGCCAGCAGCTTAGAGGGGGCCGGGGCCGGGGAGCTGTTTTTT. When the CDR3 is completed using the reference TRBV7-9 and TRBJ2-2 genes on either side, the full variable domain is DTGVSQNPRHKITKRGQNVTFRCDPISEHNRLYWYRQTLGQGPEFLTYFQNEAQLEKSRLLSDRFSAERPKGSFSTLEIQRTEQGDSAMYLCASSLEGAGAGELFFGEGSRLTVL.